The 7 T cell receptor beta chains below come from one sample, sequenced in a study of blood T cell repertoires in COVID-19. Sequencing used immunoSEQ multiplex PCR; TCRdb keeps in-frame clones, though not all of them. This repertoire shows about 53,000 clones, 70% to 90% found once; its top ten account for 10% to 15%. Source material: peripheral blood. These receptors were taken from a man between 65 and 85 years old with active COVID-19.

The chain is built from TRBV4-2 and TRBJ1-4; TRBD1 matches at 7 bases. The germline gives CDR1 LGHNA, CDR2 YNFKEQ. V was pared by 2 bases and J by 8 bases, with 8 bases of the junction left unmatched. This CDR3 contains 15 residues. The CDR3 coding sequence is TGTGCCAGCAGCCAAAAAGACAGGGTGGGGGAAAAACTGTTTTTT. This codes for CASSQKDRVGEKLFF.

V usage is TRBV28 and J usage is TRBJ1-2, with 8 positions matching TRBD1. V lost 5 bases, J lost 4 bases, and 12 bases stayed unmatched. Germline V gives CDR1 MDHEN, CDR2 SYDVKM. The CDR3 extends over 16 amino acids. The CDR3, as DNA: TGTGCCAGCAGTCCACCTCAGGGGGCTTTTTTCTATGGCTACACCTTC. It specifies CASSPPQGAFFYGYTF.

The CDR3 coding sequence is TGTGCCAGCAGCTTAGCAGGGGGACTAGGGGAGCAGTACTTC. This gives the protein CASSLAGGLGEQYF. The rearrangement uses TRBV7-2 and TRBJ2-7, with 8 bases that match TRBD2. J lost 7 bases, V lost 0 bases, and 5 bases had no gene match. Germline CDR1 SGHTA, CDR2 FQGNSA. CDR3 length: 14 residues.

This clone came up a few times. V gene TRBV7-2 combines with J gene TRBJ1-2; D is uncertain. Germline-derived CDR1 and CDR2 are SGHTA and FQGNSA. V dropped 1 base and J dropped 4 bases, with 7 bases sitting between them. This CDR3 comprises 13 residues. In nucleotides, the CDR3 is TGTGCCAGCAGCTTAGACGGACTCTATGGCTACACCTTC. Translated: CASSLDGLYGYTF.

V gene TRBV3-1 (or the pseudogene TRBV3-2) combines with J gene TRBJ1-5, with 8 bases matching TRBD1. Per germline, CDR1 LGHDT and CDR2 YNNKEL (reference sequence). The junction had 8 bases not matched to a gene; V was cut back by 1 base and J by 0 bases. The CDR3 contains 18 residues. The CDR3 nucleotides are TGTGCCAGCAGCCAAGCTGGACAGGGTCATTATAGCAATCAGCCCCAGCATTTT. This gives the protein CASSQAGQGHYSNQPQHF.

This clone was seen just once. The chain links TRBV29-1 to TRBJ1-4, with D unresolved. Germline V gene sequence: CDR1 SQVTM, CDR2 ANQGSEA. This CDR3 region has 14 residues. The CDR3 protein is CGGHIPPPNEKLFF. The CDR3, as DNA: TGCGGTGGGCACATACCCCCCCCTAATGAAAAACTGTTTTTT.

The V call is TRBV7-9, the J call TRBJ2-1, with TRBD2 matching 9 bases. Germline V CDR1 and CDR2: SEHNR, FQNEAQ (reference sequence). The V gene end was trimmed by 5 bases and the J gene end by 9 bases; junction bases not matched to a gene: 5. The CDR3 sequence is 13 residues long. The CDR3 here is CASSPGLAGEQFF. The CDR3 DNA reads TGTGCCAGCAGCCCGGGACTAGCAGGTGAGCAGTTCTTC.